This T cell receptor beta chain comes out of a study of esophageal squamous cell carcinoma under preoperative chemotherapy. Study-level information: Samples included peripheral blood T cells as well as tumor-infiltrating lymphocytes. Whole-study results and caveats: Abundant clones tended to shrink rather than expand after paclitaxel-nedaplatin.

TCRdb re-called the PCR reads with MiXCR, one entry per CDR3 protein. The table lists tens of thousands of distinct CDR3 sequences, under 60% of them singletons. Time point denoted: before preoperative PTX-NDP chemotherapy. There are 14 residues in the CDR3. Per the germline V gene, CDR1 is SGHTA and CDR2 is FQGNSA. In its sample, this clonotype ranks as medium-sized. Its cognate antigen is unknown. One end of the junction fails to match germline, which may point to a read error. This clonotype was obtained from a human donor with esophageal squamous cell carcinoma. The donor label of this sample is uncertain. Sampling took place from a patient given preoperative chemotherapy. The genes are TRBV7-2 and TRBJ2-1; 10 nucleotides line up with TRBD2. CDR3 in amino acids: CASSLAGGYNEQFF. The CDR3 nucleotides are TGTGCCAGCAGTTTAGCGGGGGGATACAATGAGCAGTTCTTC. The complete variable domain, with remaining parts taken from reference TRBV7-2 and TRBJ2-1, reads GAGVSQSPSNKVTEKGKDVELRCDPISGHTALYWYRQSLGQGLEFLIYFQGNSAPDKSGLPSDRFSAERTGGSVSTLTIQRTQQEDSAVYLCASSLAGGYNEQFFGPGTRLTVL.